The entry that follows covers one TCR beta chain sequence. What it binds is unknown. Before sequencing, viral peptide pools were used by the ViraFEST assay to expand antigen-specific CD4+ T cells. CD4+ T cell isolation took place after 10 days of culture. Prior SARS-CoV-2 infection was absent in the vaccine recipients, as shown by negative nucleocapsid antibodies. About 2.2 million PBMC per well were cultured with 9 to 10 IU/ml IL-2 and 7.5 to 10 ug/ml peptides. A half-volume exchange with IL-2 medium occurred on days 3 and 7. The data derive from a study of vaccination effects on CD4 cells after COVID-19. Study-level background: Every participant took two doses of the BNT162b2 or mRNA-1273 vaccine.

Generated by immunoSEQ multiplex PCR, the TCRdb table keeps only in-frame clones and is missing some. The sample records about 73,000 clones, about 70% being singletons. The length of the CDR3 is 16 residues. Germline assignment: CDR1 MNHNY and CDR2 SVGAGI (reference sequence). Trimming cost V 4 bases and J 0 bases; bases outside gene matches: 2. The specimen comprised CD4+ T cells from PBMCs cultured with HCoV-NL63 spike peptides, sampled before COVID-19 vaccination. The receptor's source is a human donor who received a COVID-19 vaccine. The chain combines TRBV6-6 with TRBJ2-2; 10 bases are a match to TRBD1. Here the CDR3 reads CASSFDRGPNTGELFF. The CDR3 region has the DNA TGTGCCAGCAGTTTCGACAGGGGGCCGAACACCGGGGAGCTGTTTTTT.